This entry is about one T cell receptor beta chain. Genomic DNA, for the unsorted samples, came from tens of millions of PBMCs. The genomic DNA of each subset was split evenly across several immunoSEQ plates. DNA input for the unsorted PBMC replicate PCRs was about 300 ng, 30,000 to 35,000 T cell genomes. TCRdb keeps only in-frame clones here, not all; method: immunoSEQ multiplex PCR. The data show fewer than 650,000 clones, with 60% to 85% seen just once and under 15% held by the top ten. The data stem from a study of shared clonotypes between healthy human individuals. Background on the study: Serving as donors were two women and a few men, whose ages spanned 18 to 49.

Sample: PBMCs. The receptor was isolated from a middle-aged woman in good health. Some clones in this sample may be carry-over from other donors' samples.

The CDR3 reads CASLDNRGSYEQYF. The CDR3 nucleotides read TGTGCCAGTTTAGACAACAGGGGTTCCTACGAGCAGTACTTC. V is TRBV28 and J is TRBJ2-7; 7 nucleotides match TRBD1. The junction had 9 bases not matched to a gene; V was cut back by 9 bases and J by 1 base. Germline CDR1 MDHEN, CDR2 SYDVKM. This CDR3 contains 14 residues.